One and the same sample provided the 32 T cell receptor beta chains below, sequenced in a study of regulatory T cells in long-lasting Graves disease. Arm-PCR of CDR3 regions and iRepertoire HTBI primers were used to build TCR beta libraries. TCRdb redid the calling of the multiplex PCR reads with MiXCR, one entry per CDR3 protein. The table records 400,000 to 500,000 distinct CDR3 sequences, roughly 22% of them present only once. Time point reported: persistent/refractory GD, antithyroid drugs over 5 years with positive TRAb. Following extraction of RNA from PBMCs, that RNA was used to make the TCR library. The material was peripheral blood mononuclear cells (PBMCs), obtained when the disease was refractory, from a patient treated with antithyroid drugs. The receptors shown here come from a female donor with Graves disease.

This clonotype was counted between two and nine times. V is TRBV18 and J is TRBJ1-1; tentatively, D is TRBD1 (5 bases). This CDR3 has 11 amino acids. Germline assignment: CDR1 KGHSH and CDR2 LQKENI. The V end was cut by 6 bases, the J end by 8 bases, with 10 bases between. The CDR3 reads CASSRDWEAFF. For the CDR3, the DNA is TGTGCCAGCTCGCGGGACTGGGAAGCTTTCTTT.

This clonotype was recorded many times. This chain joins TRBV28 and TRBJ1-5, with 9 bases lining up with TRBD1. The length of the CDR3 is 15 residues. Germline values: CDR1 MDHEN, CDR2 SYDVKM. The J segment lost 2 bases and the V segment lost 8 bases, leaving 7 bases of the junction unmatched. The CDR3 spells CASDTGGVGNQPQHF. Here the CDR3 DNA reads TGTGCCAGCGACACAGGGGGCGTTGGCAATCAGCCCCAGCATTTT. The full variable domain, its missing parts supplied by reference TRBV28 and TRBJ1-5, is DVKVTQSSRYLVKRTGEKVFLECVQDMDHENMFWYRQDPGLGLRLIYFSYDVKMKEKGDIPEGYSVSREKKERFSLILESASTNQTSMYLCASDTGGVGNQPQHFGDGTRLSIL.

This clonotype was seen more than once but under ten times. The chain is built from TRBV29-1 and TRBJ1-5, with D possibly matching TRBD1 (6 bases). Trimming pared 6 bases from V and 6 bases from J, leaving 21 bases between. CDR1 and CDR2 from the germline V gene are SQVTM and ANQGSEA. The CDR3 runs to 15 residues. This CDR3 is CSVETQGFGAQPQHF. CDR3 bases: TGCAGCGTAGAAACACAGGGATTCGGCGCTCAGCCCCAGCATTTT.

In its sample, this clonotype was seen many times. V gene TRBV12-3 or TRBV12-4 combines with J gene TRBJ1-5, with D hard to call. This CDR3 comprises 13 residues. Trimming cost V 6 bases and J 5 bases, with 11 bases left between them. The CDR3 here is CASSPVEDQPQHF. CDR3 bases: TGTGCCAGCAGCCCGGTTGAGGATCAGCCCCAGCATTTT.

This clonotype was counted only a few times. This chain connects TRBV7-2 to TRBJ2-2; D may be TRBD2 (5 bases). The CDR3 is 14 residues long. Germline CDR1 is SGHTA and CDR2 is FQGNSA. Trimming cost V 5 bases and J 2 bases, with 9 bases left between them. The CDR3 here is CASSHGVNTGELFF. CDR3 DNA sequence: TGTGCCAGCAGCCACGGGGTTAACACCGGGGAGCTGTTTTTT.

This sequence joins TRBV10-3 and TRBJ2-7, with 7 bases matching TRBD1. V lost 2 bases and J lost 3; bases outside the gene matches: 7. The V gene's germline CDR1 is ENHRY and CDR2 SYGVKD. The CDR3 has 15 amino acids. CDR3 DNA sequence: TGTGCCATCAGTGAGAGGGGGCACGGACTCTACGAGCAGTACTTC. This codes for CAISERGHGLYEQYF.

The genes are TRBV28 and TRBJ2-3; TRBD2 might be the D (6 bases). This CDR3 region has 12 residues. Germline CDR1 reads MDHEN; CDR2 reads SYDVKM. With 5 bases removed from V and 10 bases from J, the gap between germline ends came to 13 bases. The CDR3 sequence is CASSIDRRAQYF. In DNA form, the CDR3 reads TGTGCCAGCAGTATAGACCGGAGGGCGCAGTATTTT.

The J gene is TRBJ2-3, the V gene TRBV7-2, with D perhaps TRBD1 (5 bases). With 5 bases removed from V and 7 bases from J, the gap between germline ends came to 16 bases. The CDR3 runs to 14 residues. Germline V gene lookup returns CDR1 SGHTA and CDR2 FQGNSA. CDR3 in DNA: TGTGCCAGCAGCCCCTGGCAGGGCGCGAATACGCAGTATTTT. This encodes CASSPWQGANTQYF. The full variable domain, with the rest looked up from reference TRBV7-2 and TRBJ2-3, is GAGVSQSPSNKVTEKGKDVELRCDPISGHTALYWYRQSLGQGLEFLIYFQGNSAPDKSGLPSDRFSAERTGGSVSTLTIQRTQQEDSAVYLCASSPWQGANTQYFGPGTRLTVL.

The chain links TRBV9 to TRBJ2-5, with D perhaps TRBD2 (7 bases). V lost 3 bases and J 5 bases, leaving 14 bases between the germline ends. The CDR3 loop spans 14 amino acids. CDR1 is SGDLS and CDR2 is YYNGEE in the germline V gene. CDR3 loop: CASSETGGLETQYF. The CDR3 DNA reads as TGTGCCAGCAGCGAGACGGGGGGCCTTGAGACCCAGTACTTC.

The chain couples TRBV7-2 to TRBJ1-1, with 7 bases matching TRBD1. This CDR3 comprises 15 residues. With V trimmed by 1 base and J by 4 bases, 6 bases remained unmatched. Germline V gene sequence: CDR1 SGHTA, CDR2 FQGNSA. The DNA of the CDR3 is TGTGCCAGCAGCTTAGGAATATCAGGGGGCACTGAAGCTTTCTTT. Protein sequence: CASSLGISGGTEAFF.

The table lists this clonotype with many counts. The chain recombines TRBV14 with TRBJ2-7; D not certain. Trimming cost V 3 bases and J 2 bases, with 8 bases left between them. Germline V gives CDR1 SGHDN, CDR2 FVKESK. The CDR3 has 13 amino acids. The CDR3 sequence is CASSHGHAYEQYF. The CDR3 DNA follows: TGTGCCAGCAGCCACGGGCATGCCTACGAGCAGTACTTC.

A few counts support this clonotype. The CDR3, as DNA: TGTGCCTGGAGTGTACAGGAGGGTTGGAATCAGCCCCAGCATTTT. Translated, it gives CAWSVQEGWNQPQHF. The chain employs TRBV30 and TRBJ1-5; D may be TRBD1 (5 bases). Trimming stripped 0 bases from V and 4 bases from J, with 13 bases between. CDR1 and CDR2 from the germline V gene are GTSNPN and SVGIG (reference sequence). The CDR3 covers 15 residues.

This clonotype showed up many times. The V call is TRBV7-2, the J call TRBJ1-5; D gene ambiguous. This CDR3 has 15 amino acids. Looked up from germline, CDR1 is SGHTA and CDR2 is FQGNSA. V was trimmed by 2 bases and J by 4 bases, leaving 12 bases between them. The CDR3 spells CASSLSEGGNQPQHF. CDR3 nucleotides: TGTGCCAGCAGCTTATCTGAGGGAGGGAATCAGCCCCAGCATTTT.

This sequence joins TRBV2 and TRBJ1-6, with a weak D call TRBD1 (5 bases). Trimming stripped 6 bases from V and 7 bases from J, with 13 bases between. Germline CDR1 is SNHLY and CDR2 is FYNNEI. This CDR3 spans 14 amino acids. The chain's CDR3 is CASSSGAPNSPLHF. The CDR3 DNA sequence: TGTGCCAGCAGCTCCGGGGCCCCGAATTCACCCCTCCACTTT.

This sequence joins TRBV2 and TRBJ2-1; D unclear. CDR3 length: 16 amino acids. Trimming pared 6 bases from V and 9 bases from J, leaving 24 bases between. Looked up from germline, CDR1 is SNHLY and CDR2 is FYNNEI. The CDR3 reads CASSVPASSLDFEQFF. The CDR3, as DNA: TGTGCCAGCAGCGTCCCTGCATCTTCCCTAGATTTTGAGCAGTTCTTC.

This clonotype showed up just a few times. A much larger clonotype is one base distant, so this may be a read error. The V and J genes are TRBV28 and TRBJ2-7; D unresolved. The V and J ends lost 8 bases and 2 bases respectively, with 7 bases between them. This CDR3 has 11 amino acids. Germline CDR1 MDHEN, CDR2 SYDVKM. CDR3 bases: TGTGCCAGCGGGGAACCCTACGAGCAGTACTTC. This encodes CASGEPYEQYF.

This clonotype showed up just a few times. This chain links TRBV20-1 with TRBJ1-1, with D possibly TRBD1 on 6 matching bases. The CDR3 totals 14 residues. Germline V gives CDR1 DFQATT, CDR2 SNEGSKA (reference sequence). Between the trimmed V and J ends, which lost 0 bases and 8 bases, there was a span of 16 bases. The CDR3 is CSARDSQGRREAFF. CDR3 nucleotide sequence: TGCAGTGCTAGAGATTCACAGGGACGCAGGGAAGCTTTCTTT.

The V and J genes are TRBV7-9 and TRBJ1-1, with 9 bases identical to TRBD1. Germline V gene lookup returns CDR1 SEHNR and CDR2 FQNEAQ (reference sequence). The CDR3 is 15 amino acids. V lost 5 bases to trimming and J lost 3 bases; unmatched junction nucleotides: 7. In DNA, the CDR3 is TGTGCCAGCAGCCGAACGGGACAGGGTTACACTGAAGCTTTCTTT. It translates to CASSRTGQGYTEAFF. The full variable domain, rest sourced from reference TRBV7-9 and TRBJ1-1, is DTGVSQNPRHKITKRGQNVTFRCDPISEHNRLYWYRQTLGQGPEFLTYFQNEAQLEKSRLLSDRFSAERPKGSFSTLEIQRTEQGDSAMYLCASSRTGQGYTEAFFGQGTRLTVV.

The rearrangement joins TRBV12-3 or TRBV12-4 to TRBJ1-4; no clear D gene. The CDR3 is 18 amino acids. V was clipped by 5 bases and J by 4 bases, with 23 bases between them. The CDR3 nucleotides read TGTGCCAGCAGTCCCCTCGTAGGGCCCAAGAGATTTAATGAAAAACTGTTTTTT. Residues: CASSPLVGPKRFNEKLFF.

V and J are TRBV30 and TRBJ2-7; the match to TRBD1 covers 10 bases. CDR1 is GTSNPN, CDR2 SVGIG, per germline (reference sequence). The CDR3 consists of 14 residues. V lost 2 bases to trimming and J lost 2 bases; unmatched junction nucleotides: 3. The CDR3 reads CAWSTGTGAYEQYF. The CDR3 DNA follows: TGTGCCTGGAGTACCGGGACAGGGGCCTACGAGCAGTACTTC.

The CDR3 protein is CASSRQAGANVLTF. CDR3 coding DNA: TGTGCCAGTAGTCGACAAGCTGGGGCCAACGTCCTGACTTTC. The chain links TRBV19 to TRBJ2-6; D is unclear. V was cut by 5 bases and J by 2 bases, with 7 bases left in between. CDR1 and CDR2 (germline): LNHDA, SQIVND (reference sequence). CDR3 length: 14 residues.

The sample holds a few counts of this clonotype. V is TRBV7-3 and J is TRBJ2-7; 8 bases match TRBD2. This CDR3 comprises 16 residues. CDR1 is SGHTA, CDR2 FQGTGA, per germline. V dropped 5 bases and J dropped 7; count of bases not matched to a gene: 16. The CDR3 protein is CASSPSGLARTGEQYF. DNA for the CDR3: TGTGCCAGCAGCCCATCTGGACTAGCCCGAACGGGGGAGCAGTACTTC.

This clonotype was recorded a few times. V and J are TRBV27 and TRBJ2-7; D might be TRBD1 (5 bases). Germline CDR1 reads MNHEY; CDR2 reads SMNVEV (reference sequence). This CDR3 is 14 amino acids long. Trimming removed 8 bases at V and 0 bases at J, with 14 bases between. CDR3 sequence (DNA): TGTGCCAGCCGACTCGGACACCTCTCCTACGAGCAGTACTTC. This gives the protein CASRLGHLSYEQYF.

The sample holds a few counts of this clonotype. Compared with germline, one end of the junction differs, possibly owing to a read error. The gene calls are TRBV11-2 and TRBJ2-7, with 8 bases aligning to TRBD1. This CDR3 spans 15 amino acids. Per the germline V gene, CDR1 is SGHAT and CDR2 is FQNNGV. In nucleotides, the CDR3 is TGTGCCAGCAGCTTAGGGCAGGGGGCAATCCACGAGCAGTGCTTC. It encodes CASSLGQGAIHEQCF.

The sample holds a few counts of this clonotype. This chain connects TRBV5-1 to TRBJ1-2; D ambiguous. Trimming shortened V by 1 base and J by 6 bases, and 19 bases separated the two germline ends. Germline assignment: CDR1 SGHRS and CDR2 YFSETQ. The CDR3 runs to 16 residues. CDR3 sequence reads: CASSLSSSGPTHGYTF. As DNA, the CDR3 is TGCGCCAGCAGCTTGTCATCCTCCGGCCCAACCCATGGCTACACCTTC. Full variable domain (missing parts from reference TRBV5-1 and TRBJ1-2): KAGVTQTPRYLIKTRGQQVTLSCSPISGHRSVSWYQQTPGQGLQFLFEYFSETQRNKGNFPGRFSGRQFSNSRSEMNVSTLELGDSALYLCASSLSSSGPTHGYTFGSGTRLTVV.

This clonotype was seen a few times. The CDR3 region has the DNA TGTGCCACCCTAGCGGGAGCGGGCACCGGGGAGCTGTTTTTT. It translates to CATLAGAGTGELFF. The gene calls are TRBV19 and TRBJ2-2; TRBD2 aligns across 10 bases. This CDR3 spans 14 amino acids. J was trimmed by 4 bases and V by 10 bases; bases with no gene match: 6. CDR1 is LNHDA, CDR2 SQIVND, per germline (reference sequence).

Many counts were recorded for this clonotype. The gene calls are TRBV27 and TRBJ1-4, with D perhaps TRBD1 (6 bases). V gave up 2 bases and J gave up 8 bases, with 12 bases separating them. The CDR3 runs to 14 residues. Germline V gene sequence: CDR1 MNHEY, CDR2 SMNVEV (reference sequence). This chain's CDR3 is CASSLRGAREKLFF. CDR3 DNA sequence: TGTGCCAGCAGTTTAAGGGGGGCGCGGGAAAAACTGTTTTTT.

This chain uses TRBV2 with TRBJ2-7; 7 nucleotides align to TRBD1. This CDR3 comprises 17 residues. Germline CDR1 is SNHLY and CDR2 is FYNNEI. V trimming: 2 bases; J trimming: 2 bases; junction bases outside the gene matches: 12. The CDR3 reads CASSERGRLDSPYEQYF. The CDR3 DNA reads as TGTGCCAGCAGTGAAAGGGGGCGTTTGGATTCACCCTACGAGCAGTACTTC.

This clonotype was counted between two and nine times. The chain recombines TRBV30 with TRBJ1-4; D not certain. The germline gives CDR1 GTSNPN, CDR2 SVGIG (reference sequence). V was clipped by 1 base and J by 8 bases, with 17 bases between them. The CDR3 has 15 amino acids. The CDR3 sequence is CAWSGTGGLYEKLFF. The CDR3 nucleotides are TGTGCCTGGAGTGGGACCGGTGGACTGTACGAAAAACTGTTTTTT. The full variable domain, completed using reference TRBV30 and TRBJ1-4, is SQTIHQWPATLVQPVGSPLSLECTVEGTSNPNLYWYRQAAGRGLQLLFYSVGIGQISSEVPQNLSASRPQDRQFILSSKKLLLSDSGFYLCAWSGTGGLYEKLFFGSGTQLSVL.

This clonotype was recorded at least ten times. The chain has TRBV28 and TRBJ1-5; D uncertain. V lost 5 bases and J lost 4, with 12 bases in between. This CDR3 contains 14 residues. The germline V gene encodes CDR1 MDHEN and CDR2 SYDVKM. The chain's CDR3 is CASSVPLGNQPQHF. CDR3 bases: TGTGCCAGCAGTGTCCCTTTAGGTAATCAGCCCCAGCATTTT.

The table lists this clonotype with many counts. V usage is TRBV7-2 and J usage is TRBJ2-7, with D perhaps given as TRBD1 or TRBD2 (5 bases each). Germline V gene data show CDR1 as SGHTA and CDR2 as FQGNSA. V was cut by 4 bases and J by 5 bases, with 18 bases left in between. This CDR3 is 15 amino acids long. CDR3 DNA: TGTGCCAGCAGCTCAAAGTCCGGGGACGGCCACGAGCAGTACTTC. This gives the protein CASSSKSGDGHEQYF.

This clonotype was observed at least ten times. The chain joins TRBV27 to TRBJ1-6, with D unclear. The V and J ends lost 6 bases and 7 bases respectively, with 19 bases between them. CDR3 size: 16 residues. Germline V gives CDR1 MNHEY, CDR2 SMNVEV (reference sequence). The CDR3 DNA follows: TGTGCCAGCAGCTTAACCCCTAGTCCGGGGAATTCACCCCTCCACTTT. It encodes CASSLTPSPGNSPLHF.